These 14 T cell receptor beta chains were all obtained from the same sample, sequenced in a study of T-cell reconstitution after alpha-beta-depleted transplantation in children. A TCRbeta library incorporating unique molecular identifiers was prepared. TCRdb re-derived calls from the PCR reads in MiXCR, one entry per CDR3 protein. The table has 300,000 to 400,000 distinct CDR3 sequences, around 25% seen once. Specimen: PBMCs, mostly from graft donor cells, collected 180 days after TCRalphabeta/CD19-depleted stem cell transplant. These receptors were obtained from a male patient younger than 18 who had a stem cell transplant for acute lymphoblastic leukemia, so the T cells may come from the graft donor.

Concerning this clonotype: One junction end does not reproduce the germline sequence, and a read error may be involved. This chain connects TRBV7-9 to TRBJ1-1; 8 nucleotides match TRBD1. The CDR3 loop spans 14 amino acids. Germline assignment: CDR1 SEHNR and CDR2 FQNEAQ (reference sequence). The CDR3 DNA reads TGTGCCAGCAGCCGACGACAGGGGAACTCTGAAGCTTTCTTT. It specifies CASSRRQGNSEAFF.

This clonotype was counted between two and nine times. The chain couples TRBV12-3 or TRBV12-4 to TRBJ1-1; D is perhaps TRBD1 (6 bases). The CDR3 runs 15 residues. Trimming pared 5 bases from V and 0 bases from J, leaving 13 bases between. Here the CDR3 DNA reads TGTGCCAGCAGTCTCCGGGCAGGGGTGAACACTGAAGCTTTCTTT. As protein: CASSLRAGVNTEAFF.

The V gene is TRBV5-1, the J gene TRBJ2-1; possibly TRBD2 for D (6 bases). Germline V gene data show CDR1 as SGHRS and CDR2 as YFSETQ. The CDR3 covers 16 residues. V lost 1 base and J lost 13, with 24 bases in between. Here the CDR3 reads CASSLMEGGPPHTQFF. The DNA of the CDR3 is TGCGCCAGCAGCTTGATGGAGGGTGGCCCGCCCCACACACAGTTCTTC. Together with reference TRBV5-1 and TRBJ2-1, the CDR3 gives the full variable domain: KAGVTQTPRYLIKTRGQQVTLSCSPISGHRSVSWYQQTPGQGLQFLFEYFSETQRNKGNFPGRFSGRQFSNSRSEMNVSTLELGDSALYLCASSLMEGGPPHTQFFGPGTRLTVL.

The chain uses TRBV5-1 and TRBJ2-7; D not resolved. The germline V and J ends were trimmed by 5 bases and 0 bases, with 12 bases remaining between them. The CDR3 sequence is 14 residues long. The germline V gene encodes CDR1 SGHRS and CDR2 YFSETQ. The CDR3 loop is CASSSIPLSYEQYF. The DNA of the CDR3 is TGCGCCAGCAGTTCAATCCCCCTCTCCTACGAGCAGTACTTC.

This clonotype was found many times. As DNA, the CDR3 is TGTGCCAGCAGCTTTGCAGGGGGCAACGAGCAGTACTTC. Its protein is CASSFAGGNEQYF. V is TRBV7-8 and J is TRBJ2-7, with 8 bases fitting TRBD1. Germline CDR1 reads SGHVS; CDR2 reads FQNEAQ. CDR3 length: 13 residues. V shed 3 bases and J 5 bases; nucleotides not matched to a gene: 3.

This clonotype was seen ten or more times. V usage is TRBV20-1 and J usage is TRBJ2-1; weak D call: TRBD1 (6 bases). V was trimmed by 6 bases and J by 2 bases, leaving 14 bases between them. CDR3 size: 14 residues. In germline, CDR1 is DFQATT, CDR2 SNEGSKA (reference sequence). CDR3 nucleotides: TGCAGTGCCACCGACTGGGGGCCCTACAATGAGCAGTTCTTC. Translation: CSATDWGPYNEQFF.

The chain recombines TRBV21-1 with TRBJ2-6; the table's D call TRBD1 went unverified against the DNA. TRBV21-1 is described as a pseudogene. The CDR3 contains 16 residues. The CDR3 loop reads CASSKAGTGDSDVLTF. CDR3 in DNA: TGTGCCAGCAGCAAAGCGGGGACAGGTGATTCCGACGTCCTGACTTTC.

Of note for this clonotype: Sequence at one end of the junction differs from germline and may be a read error. The chain carries TRBV12-3 or TRBV12-4 and TRBJ2-7, with D perhaps TRBD2 (6 bases). The CDR3 consists of 8 residues. CDR3 coding DNA: TGTGCCAGCAGTTTGGGGGGTTTC. It specifies CASSLGGF.

The chain joins TRBV6-1 to TRBJ2-7; unclear D gene. Germline-derived CDR1 and CDR2 are MNHNS and SASEGT. With 4 bases removed from V and 2 bases from J, the gap between germline ends came to 9 bases. CDR3 length: 13 residues. The CDR3: CASSAGTPYEQYF. As DNA, the CDR3 is TGTGCCAGCAGTGCCGGCACCCCCTACGAGCAGTACTTC.

The table lists this clonotype with a few counts. This CDR3 is CASSLYSPSLRDIKNIQYF. The CDR3 coding sequence is TGTGCCAGCAGCTTATATTCTCCGAGTCTGCGGGACATCAAAAACATTCAGTACTTC. The chain links TRBV11-2 to TRBJ2-4; perhaps D is TRBD1 or TRBD2 (6 bases each). This CDR3 comprises 19 residues. Germline V lookup: CDR1 SGHAT, CDR2 FQNNGV. The ends were cut back, 2 bases at V and 3 bases at J, with 23 bases in the middle.

This sequence joins TRBV5-1 and TRBJ2-4, with 9 positions matching TRBD1. CDR1 and CDR2 from the germline V gene are SGHRS and YFSETQ. The CDR3 sequence is 16 residues long. V shed 1 base, J shed 7 bases, and the junction held 9 bases outside the gene matches. The CDR3 spells CASSLTWDRVWNIQYF. The DNA for the CDR3 is TGCGCCAGCAGCTTGACCTGGGACAGGGTTTGGAACATTCAGTACTTC.

This sequence joins TRBV2 and TRBJ1-2, with D possibly TRBD1 on 6 matching bases. CDR1 and CDR2 (germline): SNHLY, FYNNEI. CDR3 length: 15 residues. Trimming removed 3 bases from V and 3 bases from J, with 14 bases in between. The CDR3 nucleotides are TGTGCCAGCAGTGAGGGGGTTGGGGGCTACTATGGCTACACCTTC. Translated, it gives CASSEGVGGYYGYTF. The variable domain in full, with the rest retrieved from reference TRBV2 and TRBJ1-2, is EPEVTQTPSHQVTQMGQEVILRCVPISNHLYFYWYRQILGQKVEFLVSFYNNEISEKSEIFDDQFSVERPDGSNFTLKIRSTKLEDSAMYFCASSEGVGGYYGYTFGSGTRLTVV.

This clonotype was counted at least ten times. The chain carries TRBV7-3 and TRBJ2-7, with 8 positions matching TRBD2. The CDR3 sequence is 15 residues long. The germline gives CDR1 SGHTA, CDR2 FQGTGA. The junction had 2 bases not matched to a gene; V was cut back by 1 base and J by 0 bases. CDR3: CASSLIAGGSYEQYF. The CDR3 DNA reads TGTGCCAGCAGCTTAATCGCGGGAGGCTCCTACGAGCAGTACTTC. The full variable domain, in which reference TRBV7-3 and TRBJ2-7 provide the parts outside the CDR3, is GAGVSQTPSNKVTEKGKYVELRCDPISGHTALYWYRQSLGQGPEFLIYFQGTGAADDSGLPNDRFFAVRPEGSVSTLKIQRTERGDSAVYLCASSLIAGGSYEQYFGPGTRLTVT.

The rearrangement links TRBV9 to TRBJ2-3; no clear D gene. CDR3 length: 14 amino acids. Germline values: CDR1 SGDLS, CDR2 YYNGEE. V was clipped by 6 bases and J by 0 bases, with 11 bases between them. The CDR3 nucleotides read TGTGCCAGCACAGTAGACCTCAGCACAGATACGCAGTATTTT. Its protein is CASTVDLSTDTQYF. Full variable domain (rest looked up from reference TRBV9 and TRBJ2-3): DSGVTQTPKHLITATGQRVTLRCSPRSGDLSVYWYQQSLDQGLQFLIQYYNGEERAKGNILERFSAQQFPDLHSELNLSSLELGDSALYFCASTVDLSTDTQYFGPGTRLTVL.